This entry features one TCR beta chain sequence. Its antigen is not known. The record originates from a study of cytomegalovirus exposure and HLA in healthy donors. At the level of the study: As released early, the data held roughly 85 million unique TCRs from HLA-typed donors. Study-level points and caveats: Later analysis found that TCR beta chains associated with HLA were more clonally expanded than other, equally common chains. Presence/absence analyses assumed roughly uniform sequencing depth across donors, which may not hold. A likely sequencing artifact accounted for one observed cluster of highly shared sequence variants.

Germline values: CDR1 LNHDA, CDR2 SQIVND (reference sequence). The CDR3 is 11 amino acids. Amplification used 60 Vbeta primers and 13 Jbeta primers. Libraries were prepared by immunoSEQ multiplex PCR; TCRdb keeps only in-frame clonotypes and omits some of them. The table has approximately 44,000 clones, about 90% seen once; the top ten hold approximately 8%. Input material: PBMCs. The rearrangement links TRBV19 to TRBJ2-2, with TRBD2 matching over 7 bases. The clonotype was recovered from a woman aged 40 to 50 in good health and CMV-seropositive. The CDR3, as DNA: TGTGAAGGGAGGGCCGCCGGGGAGCTGTTTTTT. Encoded protein: CEGRAAGELFF.